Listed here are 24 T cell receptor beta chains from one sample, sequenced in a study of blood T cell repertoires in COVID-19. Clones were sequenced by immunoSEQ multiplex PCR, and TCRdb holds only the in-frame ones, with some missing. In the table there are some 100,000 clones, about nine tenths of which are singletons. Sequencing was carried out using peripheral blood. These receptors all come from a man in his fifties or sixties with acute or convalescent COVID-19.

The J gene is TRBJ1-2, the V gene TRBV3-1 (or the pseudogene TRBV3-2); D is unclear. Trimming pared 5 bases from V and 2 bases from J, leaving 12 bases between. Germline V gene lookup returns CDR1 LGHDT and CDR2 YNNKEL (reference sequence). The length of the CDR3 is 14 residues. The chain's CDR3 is CASSALTENYGYTF. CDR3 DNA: TGTGCCAGCAGCGCCTTAACAGAGAACTATGGCTACACCTTC.

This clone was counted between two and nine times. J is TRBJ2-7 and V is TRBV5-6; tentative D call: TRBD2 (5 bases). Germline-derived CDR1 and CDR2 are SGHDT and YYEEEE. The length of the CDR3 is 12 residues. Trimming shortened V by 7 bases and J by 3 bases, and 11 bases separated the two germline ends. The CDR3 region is CASVGIGYEQYF. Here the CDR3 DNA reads TGTGCCAGCGTCGGGATAGGCTACGAGCAGTACTTC.

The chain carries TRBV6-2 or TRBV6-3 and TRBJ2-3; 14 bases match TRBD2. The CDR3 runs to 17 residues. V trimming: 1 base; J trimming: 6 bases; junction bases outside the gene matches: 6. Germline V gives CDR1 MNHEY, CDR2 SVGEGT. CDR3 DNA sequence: TGTGCCAGCAGTTACTACGGACTAGCGGGAGGCCCCGATACGCAGTATTTT. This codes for CASSYYGLAGGPDTQYF.

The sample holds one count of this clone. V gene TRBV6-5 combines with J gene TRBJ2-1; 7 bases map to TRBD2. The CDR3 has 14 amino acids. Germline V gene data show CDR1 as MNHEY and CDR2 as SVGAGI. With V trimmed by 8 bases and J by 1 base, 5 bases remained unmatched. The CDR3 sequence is CASHSGSSYNEQFF. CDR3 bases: TGTGCCAGCCATAGCGGGTCTTCCTACAATGAGCAGTTCTTC.

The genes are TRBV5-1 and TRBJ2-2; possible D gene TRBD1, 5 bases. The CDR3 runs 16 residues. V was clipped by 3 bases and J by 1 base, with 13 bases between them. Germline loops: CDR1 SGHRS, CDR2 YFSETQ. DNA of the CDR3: TGCGCCAGCAGCTCAGGGTCCCGCTGGAACACCGGGGAGCTGTTTTTT. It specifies CASSSGSRWNTGELFF.

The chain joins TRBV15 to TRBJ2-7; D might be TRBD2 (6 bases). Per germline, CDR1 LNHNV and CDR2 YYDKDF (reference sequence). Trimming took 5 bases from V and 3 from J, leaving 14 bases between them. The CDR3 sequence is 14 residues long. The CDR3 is CATSPSGSNYEQYF. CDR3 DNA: TGTGCCACCAGCCCCTCCGGGAGCAACTACGAGCAGTACTTC. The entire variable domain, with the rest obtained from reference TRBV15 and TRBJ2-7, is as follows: DAMVIQNPRYQVTQFGKPVTLSCSQTLNHNVMYWYQQKSSQAPKLLFHYYDKDFNNEADTPDNFQSRRPNTSFCFLDIRSPGLGDTAMYLCATSPSGSNYEQYFGPGTRLTVT.

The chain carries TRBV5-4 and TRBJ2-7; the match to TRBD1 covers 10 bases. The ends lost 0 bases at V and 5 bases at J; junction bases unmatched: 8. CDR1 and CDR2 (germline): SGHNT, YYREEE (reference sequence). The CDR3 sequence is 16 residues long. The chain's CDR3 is CASSLGGGTGVDEQYF. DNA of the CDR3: TGTGCCAGCAGCTTGGGTGGTGGGACAGGGGTGGACGAGCAGTACTTC.

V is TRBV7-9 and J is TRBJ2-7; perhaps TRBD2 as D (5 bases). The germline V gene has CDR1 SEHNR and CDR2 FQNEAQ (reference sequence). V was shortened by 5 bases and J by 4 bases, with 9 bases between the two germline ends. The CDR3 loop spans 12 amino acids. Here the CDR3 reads CASSQDWYEQYF. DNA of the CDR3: TGTGCCAGCAGCCAGGACTGGTACGAGCAGTACTTC.

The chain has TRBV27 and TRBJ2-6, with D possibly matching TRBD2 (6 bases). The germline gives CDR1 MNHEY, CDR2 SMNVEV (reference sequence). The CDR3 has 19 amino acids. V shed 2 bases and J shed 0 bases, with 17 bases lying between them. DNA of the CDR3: TGTGCCAGCAGTTTAGGGTGGGGGGAAATAGGCTCTGGGGCCAACGTCCTGACTTTC. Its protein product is CASSLGWGEIGSGANVLTF.

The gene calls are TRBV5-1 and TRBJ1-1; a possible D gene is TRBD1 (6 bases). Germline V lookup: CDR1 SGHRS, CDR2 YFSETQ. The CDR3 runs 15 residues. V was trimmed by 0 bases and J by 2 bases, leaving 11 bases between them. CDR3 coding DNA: TGCGCCAGCAGCTTGGATCTGGGGGCAAACACTGAAGCTTTCTTT. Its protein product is CASSLDLGANTEAFF. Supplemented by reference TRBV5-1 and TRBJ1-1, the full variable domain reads KAGVTQTPRYLIKTRGQQVTLSCSPISGHRSVSWYQQTPGQGLQFLFEYFSETQRNKGNFPGRFSGRQFSNSRSEMNVSTLELGDSALYLCASSLDLGANTEAFFGQGTRLTVV.

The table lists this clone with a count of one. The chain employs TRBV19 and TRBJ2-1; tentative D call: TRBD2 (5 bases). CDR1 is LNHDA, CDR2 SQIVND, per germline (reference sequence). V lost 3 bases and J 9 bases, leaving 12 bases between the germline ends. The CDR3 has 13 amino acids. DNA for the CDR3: TGTGCCAGTAGTATCCGGAGTGGACTTGAGCAGTTCTTC. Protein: CASSIRSGLEQFF.

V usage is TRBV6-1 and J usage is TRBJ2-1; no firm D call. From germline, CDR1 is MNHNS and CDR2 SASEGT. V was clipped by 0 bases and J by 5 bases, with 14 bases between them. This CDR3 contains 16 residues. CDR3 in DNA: TGTGCCAGCAGTGAAGCCCTTCGAACCACAAACAATGAGCAGTTCTTC. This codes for CASSEALRTTNNEQFF.

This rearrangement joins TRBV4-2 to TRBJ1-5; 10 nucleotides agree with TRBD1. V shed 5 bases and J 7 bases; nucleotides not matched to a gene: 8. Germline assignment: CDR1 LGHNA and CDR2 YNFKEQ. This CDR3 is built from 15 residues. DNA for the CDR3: TGTGCCAGCAGCATCCGGGACAGGGGCGGCCAGCCCCAGCATTTT. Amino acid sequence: CASSIRDRGGQPQHF.

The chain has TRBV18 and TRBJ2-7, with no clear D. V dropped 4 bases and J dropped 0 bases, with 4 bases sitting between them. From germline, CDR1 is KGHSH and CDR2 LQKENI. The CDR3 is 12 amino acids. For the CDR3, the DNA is TGTGCCAGCTCACTGAGCTCCTACGAGCAGTACTTC. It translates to CASSLSSYEQYF.

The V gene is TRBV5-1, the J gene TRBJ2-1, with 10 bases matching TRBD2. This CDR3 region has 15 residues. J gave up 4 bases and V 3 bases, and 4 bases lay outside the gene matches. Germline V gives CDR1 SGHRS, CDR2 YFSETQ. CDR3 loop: CASSSSGRGYNEQFF. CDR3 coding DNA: TGCGCCAGCAGCTCCAGCGGGAGGGGATACAATGAGCAGTTCTTC.

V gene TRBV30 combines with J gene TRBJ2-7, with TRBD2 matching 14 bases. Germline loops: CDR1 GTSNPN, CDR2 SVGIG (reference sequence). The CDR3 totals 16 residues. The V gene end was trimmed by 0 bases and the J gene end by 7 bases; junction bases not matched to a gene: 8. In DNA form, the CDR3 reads TGTGCCTGGAGTGTAAGGGGACTAGCGGGAGTCGGGGAGCAGTACTTC. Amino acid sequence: CAWSVRGLAGVGEQYF.

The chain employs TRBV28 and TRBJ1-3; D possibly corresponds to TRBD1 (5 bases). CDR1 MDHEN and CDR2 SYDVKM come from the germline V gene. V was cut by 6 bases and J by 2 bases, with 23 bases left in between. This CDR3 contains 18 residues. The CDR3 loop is CASRGGGLSPLTGNTIYF. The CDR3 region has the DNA TGTGCCAGCAGGGGGGGAGGGTTGTCTCCTCTGACTGGAAACACCATATATTTT.

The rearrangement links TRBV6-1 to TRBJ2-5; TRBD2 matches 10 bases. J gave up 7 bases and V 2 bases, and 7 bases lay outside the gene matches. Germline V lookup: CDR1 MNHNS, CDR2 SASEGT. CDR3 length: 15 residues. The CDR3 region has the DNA TGTGCCAGCAGTGAACGGTCTAGCGGGGGCGGGACCCAGTACTTC. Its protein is CASSERSSGGGTQYF.

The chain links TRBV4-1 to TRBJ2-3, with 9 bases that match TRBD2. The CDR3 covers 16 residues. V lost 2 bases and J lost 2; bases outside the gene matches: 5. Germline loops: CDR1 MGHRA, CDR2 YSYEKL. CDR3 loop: CASSQWASGATDTQYF. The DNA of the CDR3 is TGCGCCAGCAGCCAATGGGCTAGCGGGGCCACAGATACGCAGTATTTT.

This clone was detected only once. The CDR3 loop reads CASSLGLYEQYF. CDR3 nucleotides: TGTGCCAGCAGTTTGGGCCTATACGAGCAGTACTTC. The chain couples TRBV12-3 or TRBV12-4 to TRBJ2-7; D is unclear. V lost 3 bases to trimming and J lost 4 bases, with 7 bases between them. This CDR3 region has 12 residues.

CDR3 sequence (DNA): TGTGCCAGCAGCCCCGGGGGGGCTCTCACCTACGAGCAGTACTTC. Translating it yields CASSPGGALTYEQYF. The J gene is TRBJ2-7, the V gene TRBV5-4, with 8 bases identical to TRBD2. V shed 4 bases, J shed 2 bases, and the junction held 8 bases outside the gene matches. The V gene's germline CDR1 is SGHNT and CDR2 YYREEE (reference sequence). The length of the CDR3 is 15 residues.

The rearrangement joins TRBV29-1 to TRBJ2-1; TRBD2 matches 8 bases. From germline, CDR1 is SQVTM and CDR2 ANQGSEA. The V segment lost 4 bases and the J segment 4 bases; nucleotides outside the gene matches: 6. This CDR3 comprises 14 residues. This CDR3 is CSVVLADSYNEQFF. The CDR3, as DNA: TGCAGCGTTGTACTAGCGGATAGTTACAATGAGCAGTTCTTC.

The DNA of the CDR3 is TGTGCCAGCAGTGAAGAACGAGGGGACTACTATGGCTACACCTTC. This codes for CASSEERGDYYGYTF. The chain combines TRBV2 with TRBJ1-2; possible D gene TRBD1, 5 bases. CDR3 size: 15 residues. Trimming pared 1 base from V and 3 bases from J, leaving 12 bases between. The germline V gene encodes CDR1 SNHLY and CDR2 FYNNEI.

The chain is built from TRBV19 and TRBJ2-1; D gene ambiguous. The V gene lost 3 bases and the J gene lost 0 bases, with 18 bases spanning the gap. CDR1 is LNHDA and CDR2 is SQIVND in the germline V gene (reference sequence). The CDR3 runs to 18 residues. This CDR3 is CASSISPVGRFSYNEQFF. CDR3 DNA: TGTGCCAGTAGTATTAGTCCTGTTGGCAGGTTCTCCTACAATGAGCAGTTCTTC.